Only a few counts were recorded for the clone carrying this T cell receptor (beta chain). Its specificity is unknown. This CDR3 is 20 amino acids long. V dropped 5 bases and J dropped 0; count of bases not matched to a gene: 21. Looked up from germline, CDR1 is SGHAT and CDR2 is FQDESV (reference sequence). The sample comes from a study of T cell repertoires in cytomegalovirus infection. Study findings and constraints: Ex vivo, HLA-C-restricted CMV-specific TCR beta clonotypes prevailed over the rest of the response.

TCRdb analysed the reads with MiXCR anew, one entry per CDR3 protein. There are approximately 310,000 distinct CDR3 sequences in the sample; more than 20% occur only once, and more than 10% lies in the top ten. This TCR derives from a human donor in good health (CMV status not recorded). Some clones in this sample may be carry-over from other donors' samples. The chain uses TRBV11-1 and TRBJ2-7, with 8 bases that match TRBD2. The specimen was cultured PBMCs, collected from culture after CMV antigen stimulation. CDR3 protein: CASSPRWRGEITFRSYEQYF. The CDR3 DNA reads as TGTGCCAGCAGCCCAAGGTGGCGGGGGGAGATAACGTTCCGCTCCTACGAGCAGTACTTC.